Given below is one T cell receptor (beta chain) in context. The data originate from a study of T cells in Graves' hyperthyroidism and ophthalmopathy. V lost 1 base to trimming and J lost 8 bases, with 12 bases between them. The CDR3 sequence is 14 residues long. Germline V lookup: CDR1 SGDLS, CDR2 YYNGEE. Researchers amplified the TCR beta CDR3 regions from RNA transcripts. First-round RT-PCR with HTBI primers amplified the TCR CDR3 region. In TCRdb, the multiplex PCR reads were re-called with MiXCR into one record per CDR3 protein. Found here are 800,000 or so distinct CDR3 sequences, roughly 37% of them singletons; the top ten hold over 8%. Stable Graves' hyperthyroidism denoted no ophthalmopathy progression over 18 months. Uncontrolled infections, other autoimmune diseases, pregnancy or lactation led to exclusion of patients. Thyroid ultrasound, orbital computed tomography, clinical symptoms, and serum thyroxine and TRAb underpinned diagnoses. The PBMCs studied were ones that came from 10 ml fresh peripheral blood.

Sequenced sample: blood. This TCR was recovered from a man aged 18 to 29 with Graves' hyperthyroidism. The chain employs TRBV9 and TRBJ1-4; weak D call: TRBD1 (6 bases). Written as DNA, the CDR3 is TGTGCCAGCAGCGTACCGGGGGCTGGGGAAAAACTGTTTTTT. Protein product: CASSVPGAGEKLFF. The whole variable domain, filled in from reference TRBV9 and TRBJ1-4, reads DSGVTQTPKHLITATGQRVTLRCSPRSGDLSVYWYQQSLDQGLQFLIQYYNGEERAKGNILERFSAQQFPDLHSELNLSSLELGDSALYFCASSVPGAGEKLFFGSGTQLSVL.